This T cell receptor (beta chain) was identified in a study of blood T cell repertoires in COVID-19 (dated by TCRdb to the early 2020s). Turning to the overall study: Samples from collaborators originated in the United States, Italy and Spain and spanned both the acute and convalescent phases of COVID-19. The prospective study material was composed of cDNA or gDNA derived from T cells, B-cell-depleted T cells, or PBMCs. Deeply sampled blood TCRbeta repertoires from subjects exposed to, actively infected with, or recovered from COVID-19 were included in the dataset. A freely available public database, intended as a resource for researchers studying the immune response to SARS-CoV-2, is where the repertoires were released. The samples were drawn from the first 160 participants of the ongoing ImmuneRACE study and from some 1,300 subjects provided by 6 global collaborators. A de-identified subject ID, COVID-19 status, age in years and sex were almost always included in the sample metadata. HLA class I and class II types, where available, came from metadata supplied by the sample provider rather than from assay-based typing.

Concerning this clone itself: No antigen is known for it. No qualities accompany the bases; no much larger clone lies one base away.

Whole blood was collected in K2EDTA tubes by collaborating institutions according to the institutions' own protocols. For TCRbeta analysis, collaborators shipped samples as frozen whole blood, isolated PBMCs, or DNA extracted from either of those sample types. The immunoSEQ Assay, a bias-controlled multiplex PCR, was used to amplify TCRbeta CDR3 regions from genomic DNA. The source study handled its data this way. Within the assay, amplification of reference gene primers was used to estimate how many nucleated cells each sample contained. Sequence reads were collapsed and filtered to measure the absolute abundance of every unique TCRbeta CDR3 rearrangement. For each sample, productive Simpson clonality was calculated as the square root of Simpson's diversity index over productive rearrangements. What TCRdb holds here is the immuneACCESS table cut down to in-frame rearrangements. Part of the clones is not present; checked against another copy, under half of the missing clones reflect an unresolved V gene, and the others are unexplained. V and J calls and clone size follow that table, whereas D and trimming were derived from the DNA. Across this sample there are approximately 150,000 clones, with almost 90% seen only once. The ten largest clones represent 1.5% of the sample.

The CDR3, cysteine through phenylalanine, is 15 amino acids long. The DNA shown is the 45-base CDR3, in frame from base 1. Here V drops 5 bases and J drops 9 bases, and the junction holds 10 bases not matched to any gene. CDR1 and CDR2, looked up from the germline V gene (reference sequence), are MNHEY and SMNVEV. What the study reported, not specific to this receptor: Clinical and demographic metadata were provided uncurated, with the amount varying by source and participant.

The rearrangement combines TRBV27 with TRBJ2-1; TRBD2 aligns with 10 central bases. The sample comprised peripheral blood. The TCR sequence derives from an older woman with acute or convalescent COVID-19. The DNA sequence is TGTGCCAGCAGTCTCAAACTAGCGGGGTTGCTTGAGCAGTTCTTC. Translated, this is CASSLKLAGLLEQFF.